This T cell receptor beta chain was sequenced in a study of blood T cell repertoires in COVID-19. Study at large: The samples span acute and convalescent COVID-19 from the United States, Italy and Spain. Sample material is recorded as cDNA or gDNA derived from T cells, B-cell-depleted T cells, or PBMCs.

CDR3 size: 14 residues. Deletions cut 3 bases from V and 1 base from J, with 9 bases between. In germline, CDR1 is SGHTA, CDR2 FQGTGA. Source study methods: Scientists estimated how many nucleated cells there were by amplifying reference gene primers. Using immunoSEQ multiplex PCR, the repertoire was profiled, and TCRdb retains in-frame clones only, with some absent. The DNA gave D and trimming, while V, J and clone size come from that table. The profile covers 260,000 or so clones, with about 87% appearing a single time and 8.6% taken by the ten largest. The specimen sequenced was peripheral blood. V usage is TRBV7-3 and J usage is TRBJ1-1, with D maybe TRBD1 (6 bases). The source is a human donor in a cohort sampled during active COVID-19. This chain's CDR3 is CASSLGHQNTEAFF. The CDR3 nucleotides read TGTGCCAGCAGCTTGGGACACCAGAACACTGAAGCTTTCTTT.